The next 7 T cell receptor beta chains were all read from a single sample in a study of blood T cell repertoires in COVID-19. Here immunoSEQ multiplex PCR was the method, and the copy in TCRdb shows in-frame clones only, minus some. The repertoire consists of 150,000 or so clones, with 88% occurring once and the leading ten covering over 2%. Material: peripheral blood. The receptor source for this set is a human donor in a cohort sampled during active COVID-19.

The chain combines TRBV9 with TRBJ2-1; D possibly corresponds to TRBD1 (6 bases). Germline CDR1 reads SGDLS; CDR2 reads YYNGEE. V was clipped by 3 bases and J by 1 base, with 20 bases between them. This CDR3 region has 18 residues. CDR3 residues: CASSASTGRIASYNEQFF. In DNA form, the CDR3 reads TGTGCCAGCAGCGCAAGTACAGGGAGAATAGCGTCCTACAATGAGCAGTTCTTC.

The chain recombines TRBV7-9 with TRBJ2-7; D might be TRBD1 (6 bases). V lost 7 bases and J 4 bases, leaving 17 bases between the germline ends. Germline CDR1 SEHNR, CDR2 FQNEAQ (reference sequence). The CDR3 contains 14 residues. The CDR3 loop reads CASTDGTRFYEQYF. The CDR3 DNA follows: TGTGCCAGCACGGACGGGACAAGGTTTTACGAGCAGTACTTC.

This clone was observed once. The chain is built from TRBV7-6 and TRBJ2-5; 7 nucleotides agree with TRBD1. The CDR3 is 16 residues long. Trimming cost V 6 bases and J 1 base; bases outside gene matches: 11. Germline values: CDR1 SGHVS, CDR2 FNYEAQ. In DNA form, the CDR3 reads TGTGCCAGCAGAAACGACAGGGATGGGCCCCAAGAGACCCAGTACTTC. Its translation is CASRNDRDGPQETQYF.

V is TRBV9 and J is TRBJ2-5, with D perhaps matching TRBD2 (5 bases). Germline V gives CDR1 SGDLS, CDR2 YYNGEE. The CDR3 runs 12 residues. V was clipped by 4 bases and J by 5 bases, with 9 bases between them. The CDR3 sequence is CASSQEGETQYF. The CDR3 DNA follows: TGTGCCAGCAGCCAAGAGGGTGAGACCCAGTACTTC.

The chain uses TRBV5-1 and TRBJ1-1, with D perhaps matching TRBD1 (6 bases). The CDR3 runs to 14 residues. V was pared by 3 bases and J by 0 bases, with 9 bases between. CDR1 SGHRS and CDR2 YFSETQ come from the germline V gene. This CDR3 is CASSSRGVNTEAFF. The CDR3 DNA reads as TGCGCCAGCAGCTCCAGGGGCGTGAACACTGAAGCTTTCTTT.

This sequence joins TRBV28 and TRBJ2-7, with 10 bases matching TRBD1. With 11 bases clipped from V and 3 bases from J, the junction kept 7 bases outside the gene matches. Germline V gene lookup returns CDR1 MDHEN and CDR2 SYDVKM. The CDR3 consists of 13 residues. The CDR3 nucleotides are TGTGCCTCCCGGACAGGGGGATTCTACGAGCAGTACTTC. Its translation is CASRTGGFYEQYF.

The rearrangement uses TRBV3-1 (or the pseudogene TRBV3-2) and TRBJ2-7, with unresolved D. The CDR3 loop spans 14 amino acids. CDR1 and CDR2 (germline): LGHDT, YNNKEL (reference sequence). The V gene lost 2 bases and the J gene lost 0 bases, with 8 bases spanning the gap. CDR3: CASSQLVSSYEQYF. The CDR3 bases are TGTGCCAGCAGCCAATTGGTGAGCTCCTACGAGCAGTACTTC.